This T cell receptor beta chain was sequenced during a study of beta chain features in type 1 diabetes. Study conclusions and caveats: There was a moderate but significant shortening of TCRB CDR3s in all four CD4+ subsets of Type 1 diabetes patients. More deletions and fewer insertions at VDJ junctions were found in patients with type 1 diabetes.

Trimming cost V 5 bases and J 15 bases, with 18 bases left between them. The CDR3 has 12 amino acids. Germline CDR1 is SNHLY and CDR2 is FYNNEI. This clone was recorded many times. Antigen: not known. Expressed TCRB transcripts were sequenced after all isolated RNA was converted to cDNA. The method was immunoSEQ multiplex PCR; TCRdb's version includes in-frame clones alone and lacks a portion of them. The top ten clones hold about 6.7% of a sample with a few hundred thousand clones, about 15% of them seen once. V gene TRBV2 combines with J gene TRBJ2-3; D may correspond to TRBD1 or TRBD2 (6 bases each). The TCR was taken from a man aged 30 to 39 in good health. Sequencing was done on a sample of central memory CD4+ T cells from blood. The DNA for the CDR3 is TGTGCCAGCAGTAACGACCGGGGGCCTCAATATTTT. This encodes CASSNDRGPQYF.